The 17 T cell receptor beta chains below all came from one sample that was sequenced in a study of blood T cell repertoires in COVID-19. Some clones are missing from TCRdb's copy, which holds only in-frame ones; the method was immunoSEQ multiplex PCR. The profile shows about 280,000 clones, roughly 89% of them singletons. Material for sequencing was PBMCs or T cells enriched from blood (not recorded which). The receptors here all came from a woman in her thirties or forties who had recovered from COVID-19.

The rearrangement uses TRBV5-1 and TRBJ2-2; D unclear. Looked up from germline, CDR1 is SGHRS and CDR2 is YFSETQ. There are 15 residues in the CDR3. V lost 2 bases to trimming and J lost 1 base, with 9 bases between them. Written as DNA, the CDR3 is TGCGCCAGCAGCTTCATAGAGGTGAACACCGGGGAGCTGTTTTTT. It encodes CASSFIEVNTGELFF.

The chain joins TRBV7-2 to TRBJ2-5; 9 bases are shared with TRBD2. The CDR3 totals 18 residues. CDR1 SGHTA and CDR2 FQGNSA come from the germline V gene. The ends lost 5 bases at V and 5 bases at J; junction bases unmatched: 18. Written as DNA, the CDR3 is TGTGCCAGCAGCCCCCGAGGCGCGGGAGGGCCCTCAGTGGAGACCCAGTACTTC. Its translation is CASSPRGAGGPSVETQYF. Full variable domain (outside the CDR3, taken from reference TRBV7-2 and TRBJ2-5): GAGVSQSPSNKVTEKGKDVELRCDPISGHTALYWYRQSLGQGLEFLIYFQGNSAPDKSGLPSDRFSAERTGGSVSTLTIQRTQQEDSAVYLCASSPRGAGGPSVETQYFGPGTRLLVL.

This chain uses TRBV7-8 with TRBJ2-1; tentative D call: TRBD2 (5 bases). The CDR3 extends over 16 amino acids. Trimming left V 2 bases short and J 1 base short, with 12 bases between. Germline assignment: CDR1 SGHVS and CDR2 FQNEAQ. The CDR3 spells CASSLKWTSSYNEQFF. The CDR3 nucleotides read TGTGCCAGCAGCTTAAAGTGGACTTCTTCCTACAATGAGCAGTTCTTC.

V and J are TRBV28 and TRBJ1-5; D might be TRBD1 (6 bases). Germline CDR1 reads MDHEN; CDR2 reads SYDVKM. This CDR3 contains 16 residues. Trimming left V 4 bases short and J 2 bases short, with 15 bases between. The CDR3 is CASSSNRAEGNQPQHF. The CDR3 DNA reads TGTGCCAGCAGTTCTAACAGGGCAGAGGGCAATCAGCCCCAGCATTTT. The variable domain in full, with the rest retrieved from reference TRBV28 and TRBJ1-5, is DVKVTQSSRYLVKRTGEKVFLECVQDMDHENMFWYRQDPGLGLRLIYFSYDVKMKEKGDIPEGYSVSREKKERFSLILESASTNQTSMYLCASSSNRAEGNQPQHFGDGTRLSIL.

Only a few counts were recorded for this clone. The DNA for the CDR3 is TGTGCCAGCGGGACAGGGGGACGCAATGAGCAGTTCTTC. Protein sequence: CASGTGGRNEQFF. The chain is built from TRBV2 and TRBJ2-1; 11 nucleotides line up with TRBD1. Germline CDR1 reads SNHLY; CDR2 reads FYNNEI. V lost 8 bases, J lost 6 bases, and 3 bases stayed unmatched. The length of the CDR3 is 13 residues.

This clone was seen more than once but under ten times. The J gene is TRBJ2-5, the V gene TRBV11-1; TRBD1 might be the D (5 bases). V was shortened by 1 base and J by 3 bases, with 9 bases between the two germline ends. The CDR3 runs 14 residues. CDR1 and CDR2 from the germline V gene are SGHAT and FQDESV (reference sequence). This CDR3 reads CASSLGGRKETQYF. The CDR3 DNA follows: TGTGCCAGCAGCTTAGGGGGCAGGAAAGAGACCCAGTACTTC.

This clone was seen more than once but under ten times. This chain joins TRBV7-9 and TRBJ2-4; no clear D. The CDR3 contains 12 residues. V lost 1 base and J lost 9, with 7 bases in between. CDR1 and CDR2 (germline): SEHNR, FQNEAQ (reference sequence). CDR3 sequence: CASSLGPGIQYF. In DNA form, the CDR3 reads TGTGCCAGCAGCTTAGGTCCGGGCATTCAGTACTTC.

This clone is a singleton in its sample. The V call is TRBV19, the J call TRBJ2-4, with D perhaps matching TRBD2 (5 bases). The V gene's germline CDR1 is LNHDA and CDR2 SQIVND (reference sequence). Trimming took off 4 bases at V and 0 bases at J, with 19 bases between the two ends. The length of the CDR3 is 18 residues. DNA for the CDR3: TGTGCCAGTAGTAAGGGTGGTGGACTCAATTTAGCCAAAAACATTCAGTACTTC. This sequence encodes CASSKGGGLNLAKNIQYF.

V usage is TRBV7-2 and J usage is TRBJ1-1; TRBD1 matches 7 bases. The trim removed 4 bases at V and 6 bases at J, leaving 5 bases unmatched. Germline values: CDR1 SGHTA, CDR2 FQGNSA. The CDR3 loop spans 13 amino acids. CDR3 DNA: TGTGCCAGCAGCTCAGGACAGGTAGCTGAAGCTTTCTTT. It specifies CASSSGQVAEAFF.

CDR3 nucleotide sequence: TGTGCCAGCAGTGCGGGACAGGGGAACTACGAGCAGTACTTC. As protein: CASSAGQGNYEQYF. The rearrangement joins TRBV25-1 to TRBJ2-7; 10 bases fit TRBD1. The CDR3 consists of 14 residues. The germline V gene has CDR1 MGHDK and CDR2 SYGVNS. V lost 4 bases, J lost 3 bases, and 3 bases stayed unmatched.

This clone was seen just once. The CDR3 DNA sequence: TGTGCCAGCAGTACCCCAGACAGGGCACCCTACGAGCAGTACTTC. Residues: CASSTPDRAPYEQYF. The chain joins TRBV28 to TRBJ2-7; 7 positions match TRBD1. The CDR3 runs 15 residues. The germline V gene encodes CDR1 MDHEN and CDR2 SYDVKM. V lost 5 bases, J lost 2 bases, and 9 bases stayed unmatched.

The chain joins TRBV7-3 to TRBJ2-3, with TRBD1 matching over 8 bases. Trimming at V came to 4 bases and at J to 0 bases, leaving 6 bases not matched to a gene. This CDR3 spans 16 amino acids. From germline, CDR1 is SGHTA and CDR2 FQGTGA. In DNA, the CDR3 is TGTGCCAGCAGCTCCCCGGGACAGGCTAGCACAGATACGCAGTATTTT. Translating gives CASSSPGQASTDTQYF.

This sequence joins TRBV28 and TRBJ2-1; 9 bases align to TRBD2. J gave up 9 bases and V 10 bases, and 4 bases lay outside the gene matches. This CDR3 contains 11 residues. Germline V gene sequence: CDR1 MDHEN, CDR2 SYDVKM. CDR3 sequence (DNA): TGTGCCACGCGGGAGGGCGGTGAGCAGTTCTTC. Translating it yields CATREGGEQFF.

This sequence joins TRBV4-1 and TRBJ2-3; D remains ambiguous. The V and J ends lost 1 base and 1 base respectively, with 6 bases between them. The V gene's germline CDR1 is MGHRA and CDR2 YSYEKL. The CDR3 runs to 14 residues. CDR3 sequence reads: CASSQAPGTDTQYF. The CDR3 region has the DNA TGCGCCAGCAGCCAAGCCCCTGGCACAGATACGCAGTATTTT.

CDR3 nucleotide sequence: TGTGCCAGCAGCCCCATTGGCACTGAGCAGTTCTTC. Encoded protein: CASSPIGTEQFF. The chain has TRBV11-2 and TRBJ2-1; D unresolved. The CDR3 length is 12 residues. In germline, CDR1 is SGHAT, CDR2 FQNNGV. V was cut by 5 bases and J by 9 bases, with 11 bases left in between.

The gene calls are TRBV2 and TRBJ2-2, with 9 bases identical to TRBD1. Unmatched junction bases numbered 10, after V lost 10 bases and J lost 7 bases. Per the germline V gene, CDR1 is SNHLY and CDR2 is FYNNEI. This CDR3 has 14 residues. The CDR3 loop is CATRQGGSGGELFF. In nucleotides, the CDR3 is TGTGCCACTCGACAGGGGGGTAGTGGCGGGGAGCTGTTTTTT.

The rearrangement uses TRBV7-9 and TRBJ2-7, with D unclear. CDR1 SEHNR and CDR2 FQNEAQ come from the germline V gene (reference sequence). CDR3 length: 15 amino acids. V lost 5 bases, J lost 0 bases, and 14 bases lay in between. CDR3 DNA: TGTGCCAGCAGCCTAGGGCTTCCAGGCTCCTACGAGCAGTACTTC. Its protein is CASSLGLPGSYEQYF.